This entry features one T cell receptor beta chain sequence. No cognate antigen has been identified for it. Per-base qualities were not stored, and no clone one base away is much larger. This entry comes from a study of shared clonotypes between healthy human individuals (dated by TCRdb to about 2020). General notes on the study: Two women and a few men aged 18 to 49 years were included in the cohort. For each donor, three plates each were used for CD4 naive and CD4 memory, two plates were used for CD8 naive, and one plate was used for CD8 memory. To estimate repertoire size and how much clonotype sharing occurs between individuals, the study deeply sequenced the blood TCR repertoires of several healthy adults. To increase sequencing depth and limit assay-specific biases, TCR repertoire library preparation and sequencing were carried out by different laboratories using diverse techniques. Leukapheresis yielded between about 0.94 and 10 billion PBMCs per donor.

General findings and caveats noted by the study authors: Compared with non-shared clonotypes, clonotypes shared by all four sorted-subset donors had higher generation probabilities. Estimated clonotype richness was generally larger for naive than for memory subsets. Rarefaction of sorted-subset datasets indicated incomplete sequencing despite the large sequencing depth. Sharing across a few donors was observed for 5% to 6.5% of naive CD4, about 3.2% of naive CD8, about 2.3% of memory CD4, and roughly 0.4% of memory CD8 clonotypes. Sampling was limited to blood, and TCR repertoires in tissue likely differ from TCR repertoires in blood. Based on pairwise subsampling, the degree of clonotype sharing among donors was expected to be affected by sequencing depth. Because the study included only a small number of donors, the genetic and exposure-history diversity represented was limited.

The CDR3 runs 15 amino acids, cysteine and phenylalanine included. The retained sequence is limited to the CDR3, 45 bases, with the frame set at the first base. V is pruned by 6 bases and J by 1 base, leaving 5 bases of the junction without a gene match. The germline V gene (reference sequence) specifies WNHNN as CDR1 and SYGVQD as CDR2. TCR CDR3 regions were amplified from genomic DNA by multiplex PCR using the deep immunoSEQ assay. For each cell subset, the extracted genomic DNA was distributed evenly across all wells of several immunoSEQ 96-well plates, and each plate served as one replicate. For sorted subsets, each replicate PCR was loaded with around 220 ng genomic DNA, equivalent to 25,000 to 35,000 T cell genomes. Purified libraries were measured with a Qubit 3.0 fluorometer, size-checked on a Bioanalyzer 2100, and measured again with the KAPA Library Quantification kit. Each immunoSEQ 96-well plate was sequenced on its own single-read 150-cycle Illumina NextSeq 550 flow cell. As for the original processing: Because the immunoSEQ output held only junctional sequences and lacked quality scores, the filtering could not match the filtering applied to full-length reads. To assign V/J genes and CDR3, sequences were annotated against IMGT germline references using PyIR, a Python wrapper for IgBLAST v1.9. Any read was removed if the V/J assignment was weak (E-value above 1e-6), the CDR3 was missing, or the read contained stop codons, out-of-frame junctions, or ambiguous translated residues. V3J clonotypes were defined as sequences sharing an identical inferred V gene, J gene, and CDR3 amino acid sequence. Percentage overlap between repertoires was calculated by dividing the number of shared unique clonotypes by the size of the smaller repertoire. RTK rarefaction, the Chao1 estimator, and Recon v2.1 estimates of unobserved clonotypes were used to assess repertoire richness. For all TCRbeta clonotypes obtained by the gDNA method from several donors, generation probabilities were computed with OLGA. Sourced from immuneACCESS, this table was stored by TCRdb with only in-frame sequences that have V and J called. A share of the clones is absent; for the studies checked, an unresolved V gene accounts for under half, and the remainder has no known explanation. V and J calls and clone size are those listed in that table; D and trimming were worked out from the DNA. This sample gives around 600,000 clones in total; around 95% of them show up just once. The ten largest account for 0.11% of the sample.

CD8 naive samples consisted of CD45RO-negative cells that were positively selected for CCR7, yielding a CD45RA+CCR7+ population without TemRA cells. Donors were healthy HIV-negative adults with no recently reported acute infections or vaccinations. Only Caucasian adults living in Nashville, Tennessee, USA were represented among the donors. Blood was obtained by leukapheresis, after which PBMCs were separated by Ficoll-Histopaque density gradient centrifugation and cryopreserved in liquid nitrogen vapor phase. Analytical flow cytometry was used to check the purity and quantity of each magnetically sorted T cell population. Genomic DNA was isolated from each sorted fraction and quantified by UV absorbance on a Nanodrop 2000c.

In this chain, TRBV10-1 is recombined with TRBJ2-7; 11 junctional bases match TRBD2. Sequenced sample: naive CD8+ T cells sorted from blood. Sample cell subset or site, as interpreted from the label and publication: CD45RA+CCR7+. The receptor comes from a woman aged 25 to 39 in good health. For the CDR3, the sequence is CASSRGTSGSYEQYF. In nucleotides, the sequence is TGCGCCAGCAGCCGCGGGACTAGCGGATCCTACGAGCAGTACTTC.